This T cell receptor beta chain comes out of a study of T cell clones after liver transplantation. At the level of the study: A pre-transplant mixed lymphocyte reaction with TCRbeta sequencing defined graft-donor-reactive clones followed in post-transplant blood.

Findings of the study overall: A significant post-transplant drop in circulating graft-donor-reactive CD4 TCRbeta sequences occurred in most of the 8 subjects. Low donor cell numbers restricted donor-reactive repertoire measurement in a couple of subjects.

On this clone itself: The target antigen is unknown.

The germline gives CDR1 SGHDT, CDR2 YYEEEE. Deletions cut 4 bases from V and 3 bases from J, with 17 bases between. The CDR3 covers 16 residues. Produced via immunoSEQ multiplex PCR; TCRdb's table is partial and in-frame only. The sample consists of some 60,000 clones, roughly 70% of them appearing once. This clonotype was obtained from a human patient who received a liver transplant. Some of these T cells may belong to the graft donor. The rearrangement links TRBV5-6 to TRBJ1-5; D might be TRBD1 (6 bases). The specimen was CD4+ T cells from blood, collected at the approximately 15-month timepoint. The CDR3 spells CASSRATGQPNQPQHF. As DNA, the CDR3 is TGTGCCAGCAGCCGGGCAACAGGGCAGCCCAATCAGCCCCAGCATTTT.